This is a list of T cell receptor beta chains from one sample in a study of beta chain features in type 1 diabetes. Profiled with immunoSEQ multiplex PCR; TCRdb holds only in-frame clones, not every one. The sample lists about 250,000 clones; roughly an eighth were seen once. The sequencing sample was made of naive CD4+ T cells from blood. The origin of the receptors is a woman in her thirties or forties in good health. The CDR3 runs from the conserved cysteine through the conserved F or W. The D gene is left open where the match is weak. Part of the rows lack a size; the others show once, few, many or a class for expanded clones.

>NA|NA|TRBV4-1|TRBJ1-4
CASSQALNEKLFF
TGCGCCAGCAGCCAAGCCCTAAATGAAAAACTGTTTTTT
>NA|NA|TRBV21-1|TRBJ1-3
CASPHGTAGNTIYF
TGTGCCAGCCCTCACGGGACTGCTGGAAACACCATATATTTT
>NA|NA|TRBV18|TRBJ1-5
CASSPSGGGPAKNSNQPQHF
TGTGCCAGCTCACCCTCCGGGGGGGGCCCTGCGAAAAATAGCAATCAGCCCCAGCATTTT
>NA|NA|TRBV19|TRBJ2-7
CASSIHQTWGDEQYF
TGTGCCAGTAGTATCCACCAGACCTGGGGGGACGAGCAGTACTTC
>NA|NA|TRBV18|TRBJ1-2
CASSRPQGRNYGYTF
TGTGCCAGCTCACGACCGCAGGGCAGGAACTATGGCTACACCTTC
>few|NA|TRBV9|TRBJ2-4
CASSVSTQNIQYF
TGTGCCAGCAGCGTTTCCACACAAAACATTCAGTACTTC
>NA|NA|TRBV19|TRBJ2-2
CASSTTGQITGELFF
TGTGCCAGTAGCACCACCGGACAGATCACCGGGGAGCTGTTTTTT
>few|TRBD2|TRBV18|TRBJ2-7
CASSLAGLAGSYEQYF
TGTGCCAGCTCACTCGCGGGACTAGCGGGGTCCTACGAGCAGTACTTC
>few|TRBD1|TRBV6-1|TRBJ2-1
CASRTGYNEQFF
TGTGCCAGCAGGACAGGGTACAATGAGCAGTTCTTC
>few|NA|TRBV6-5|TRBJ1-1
CASSSRSTEAFF
TGTGCCAGCAGCTCCCGGTCAACTGAAGCTTTCTTT
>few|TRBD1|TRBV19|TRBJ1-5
CASSIIGTGYRNQPQHF
TGTGCCAGTAGTATCATTGGGACAGGGTATCGGAATCAGCCCCAGCATTTT
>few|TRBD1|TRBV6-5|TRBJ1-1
CASRAGGAAKTEAFF
TGTGCCAGCAGGGCAGGGGGCGCGGCAAAAACTGAAGCTTTCTTT
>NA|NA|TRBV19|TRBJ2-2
CASSGVRILNTGELFF
TGTGCCAGTAGCGGGGTCCGAATTCTTAACACCGGGGAGCTGTTTTTT
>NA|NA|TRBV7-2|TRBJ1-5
CASSPQTGLNQPQHF
TGTGCCAGCAGCCCGCAGACAGGCTTAAATCAGCCCCAGCATTTT
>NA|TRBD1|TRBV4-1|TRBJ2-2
CASSLGTGYTGELFF
TGCGCCAGCAGCCTCGGGACAGGGTACACCGGGGAGCTGTTTTTT
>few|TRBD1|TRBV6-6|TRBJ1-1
CASSRGQGNTEAFF
TGTGCCAGCAGTAGAGGACAGGGGAACACTGAAGCTTTCTTT
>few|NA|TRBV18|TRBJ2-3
CASSPQGDTQYF
TGTGCCAGCTCACCCCAGGGGGATACGCAGTATTTT
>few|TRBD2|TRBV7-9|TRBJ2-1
CASSRSGGAVNEQFF
TGTGCCAGCAGCCGTAGCGGGGGGGCCGTAAATGAGCAGTTCTTC
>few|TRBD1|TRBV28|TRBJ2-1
CASSRLGTGTYNEQFF
TGTGCCAGCAGCCGTCTAGGGACAGGGACCTACAATGAGCAGTTCTTC
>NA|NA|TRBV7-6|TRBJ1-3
CASSHTRLGTSSGTGNTIYF
TGTGCCAGCAGCCACACCCGTTTGGGGACATCGTCGGGAACTGGAAACACCATATATTTT
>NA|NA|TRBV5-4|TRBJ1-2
CASSLEAGHGYTF
TGTGCCAGCAGCTTGGAGGCAGGGCATGGCTACACCTTC
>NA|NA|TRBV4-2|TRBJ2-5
CASSQDQAGETQYF
TGTGCCAGCAGCCAAGATCAAGCCGGGGAGACCCAGTACTTC
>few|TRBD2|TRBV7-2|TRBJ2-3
CASSLATSGTADTQYF
TGTGCCAGCAGCTTAGCGACTAGCGGTACCGCAGATACGCAGTATTTT
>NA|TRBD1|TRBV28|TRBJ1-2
CASSLFRGQYGYTF
TGTGCCAGCAGTTTATTCAGGGGGCAGTATGGCTACACCTTC
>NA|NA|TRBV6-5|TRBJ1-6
CASSYSGQPNSPLHF
TGTGCCAGCAGTTACTCAGGACAGCCTAATTCACCCCTCCACTTT
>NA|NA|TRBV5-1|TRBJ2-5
CASSLAGNRETQYF
TGCGCCAGCAGCTTGGCGGGGAATCGAGAGACCCAGTACTTC
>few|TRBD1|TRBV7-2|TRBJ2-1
CASSLDPKGARNEQFF
TGTGCCAGCAGCTTAGACCCCAAGGGGGCCCGCAATGAGCAGTTCTTC
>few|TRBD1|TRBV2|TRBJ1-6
CATKGAGTVNSPLHF
TGTGCCACCAAGGGGGCCGGGACAGTTAATTCACCCCTCCACTTT
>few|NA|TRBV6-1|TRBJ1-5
CASRGHHNQPQHF
TGTGCCAGTAGGGGACACCATAATCAGCCCCAGCATTTT
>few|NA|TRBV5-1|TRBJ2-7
CASSLVQGSGEQYF
TGCGCCAGCAGCTTGGTCCAGGGGTCCGGTGAGCAGTACTTC
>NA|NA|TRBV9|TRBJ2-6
CASSTQPAGSGANVLTF
TGTGCCAGCAGCACACAACCCGCAGGGTCTGGGGCCAACGTCCTGACTTTC
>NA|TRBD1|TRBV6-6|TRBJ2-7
CASSYWDRGYEQYF
TGTGCCAGCAGTTACTGGGACAGGGGTTACGAGCAGTACTTC
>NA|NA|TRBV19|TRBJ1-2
CASRRDSKQAYGYTF
TGTGCCAGTAGACGTGACAGCAAGCAGGCCTATGGCTACACCTTC
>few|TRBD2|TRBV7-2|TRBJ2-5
CASSYGRGGGETQYF
TGTGCCAGCAGCTACGGTCGGGGGGGAGGAGAGACCCAGTACTTC
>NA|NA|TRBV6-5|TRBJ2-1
CAGSGGNEQFF
TGTGCCGGATCAGGGGGGAATGAGCAGTTCTTC
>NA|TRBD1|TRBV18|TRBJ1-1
CASSGQGGNTEAFF
TGTGCCAGCTCGGGACAGGGGGGGAACACTGAAGCTTTCTTT
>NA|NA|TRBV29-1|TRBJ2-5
CSVAAGETQYF
TGCAGCGTTGCCGCGGGAGAGACCCAGTACTTC
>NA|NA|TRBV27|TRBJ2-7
CASSLSRGYEQYF
TGTGCCAGCAGTTTATCAAGGGGCTACGAGCAGTACTTC
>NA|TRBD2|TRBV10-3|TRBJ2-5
CAISSGTTGETQYF
TGTGCCATCAGTTCCGGGACTACCGGGGAGACCCAGTACTTC
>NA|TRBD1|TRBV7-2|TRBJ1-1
CASSSGQGFYTEAFF
TGTGCCAGCAGCTCGGGACAGGGGTTTTACACTGAAGCTTTCTTT
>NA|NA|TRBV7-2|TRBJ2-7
CASSRGLDTYEQYF
TGTGCCAGCAGCAGGGGACTGGACACCTACGAGCAGTACTTC
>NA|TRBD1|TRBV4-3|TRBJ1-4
CASSQNGQGLTNEKLFF
TGCGCCAGCAGCCAGAACGGACAGGGCCTAACTAATGAAAAACTGTTTTTT
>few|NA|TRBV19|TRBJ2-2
CASSIEVTGELFF
TGTGCCAGTAGTATCGAGGTCACCGGGGAGCTGTTTTTT
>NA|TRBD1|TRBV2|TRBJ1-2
CASSRDSVYGYTF
TGTGCCAGCAGTCGGGACAGTGTCTATGGCTACACCTTC
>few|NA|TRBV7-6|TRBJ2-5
CASSFRRETQYF
TGTGCCAGCAGCTTCCGCCGGGAGACCCAGTACTTC
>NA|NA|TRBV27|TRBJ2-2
CASSPRGVATGELFF
TGTGCCAGCAGTCCCCGCGGGGTTGCTACCGGGGAGCTGTTTTTT
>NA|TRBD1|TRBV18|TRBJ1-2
CASSPRTGVYGYTF
TGTGCCAGCTCACCACGGACAGGAGTCTATGGCTACACCTTC
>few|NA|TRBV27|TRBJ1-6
CASSLLATKGNSPLHF
TGTGCCAGCAGTTTATTAGCCACAAAGGGGAATTCACCCCTCCACTTT
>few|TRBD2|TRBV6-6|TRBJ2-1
CAIRDGLAGGSDEQFF
TGTGCCATCAGGGATGGACTAGCGGGGGGTTCTGATGAGCAGTTCTTC
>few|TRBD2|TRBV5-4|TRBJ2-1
CASSLMITGGIGEQFF
TGTGCCAGCAGCCTCATGATAACGGGGGGGATCGGTGAGCAGTTCTTC
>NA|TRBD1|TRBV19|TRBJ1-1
CASSDVQGARGTEAFF
TGTGCCAGTAGCGATGTACAGGGGGCAAGGGGCACTGAAGCTTTCTTT
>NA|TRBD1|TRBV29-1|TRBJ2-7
CSVGALTGSDEQYF
TGCAGCGTCGGGGCCTTGACAGGGTCGGACGAGCAGTACTTC
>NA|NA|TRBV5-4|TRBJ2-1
CASSFIVGSYNEQFF
TGTGCCAGCAGCTTCATCGTCGGGAGCTACAATGAGCAGTTCTTC
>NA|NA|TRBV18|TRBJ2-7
CASSHGGLYEQYF
TGTGCCAGCTCACATGGTGGGCTGTACGAGCAGTACTTC
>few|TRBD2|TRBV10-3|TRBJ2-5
CAISESHLAGQETQYF
TGTGCCATCAGTGAGTCGCATCTAGCGGGGCAAGAGACCCAGTACTTC